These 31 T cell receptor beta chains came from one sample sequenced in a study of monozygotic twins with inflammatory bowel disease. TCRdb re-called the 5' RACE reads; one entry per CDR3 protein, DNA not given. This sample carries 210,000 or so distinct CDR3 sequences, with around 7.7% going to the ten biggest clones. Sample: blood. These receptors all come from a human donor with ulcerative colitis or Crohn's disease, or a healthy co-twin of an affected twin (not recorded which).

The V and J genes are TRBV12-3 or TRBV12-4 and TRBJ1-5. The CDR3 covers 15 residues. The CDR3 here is CASSPVESGNQPQHF.

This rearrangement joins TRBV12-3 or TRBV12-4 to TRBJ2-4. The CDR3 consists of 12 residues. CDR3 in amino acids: CASTLAKNIQYF.

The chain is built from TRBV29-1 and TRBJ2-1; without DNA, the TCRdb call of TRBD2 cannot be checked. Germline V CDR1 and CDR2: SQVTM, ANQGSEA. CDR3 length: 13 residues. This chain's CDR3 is CSVVGLAGVEQFF.

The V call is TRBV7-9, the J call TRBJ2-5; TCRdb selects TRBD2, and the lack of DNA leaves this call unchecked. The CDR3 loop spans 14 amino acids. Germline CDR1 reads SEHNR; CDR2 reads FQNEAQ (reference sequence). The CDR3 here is CASSPLTSDSTQYF.

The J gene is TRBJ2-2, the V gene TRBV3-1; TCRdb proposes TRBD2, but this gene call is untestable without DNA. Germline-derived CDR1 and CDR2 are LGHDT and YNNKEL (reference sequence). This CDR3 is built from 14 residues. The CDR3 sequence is CASRVGRNTGELFF.

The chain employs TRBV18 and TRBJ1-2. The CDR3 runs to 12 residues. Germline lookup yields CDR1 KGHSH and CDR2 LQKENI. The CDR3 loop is CASSPGTDGYTF.

The CDR3 sequence: CASSPDGPNYGYNF. This chain uses TRBV27 with TRBJ1-2. The CDR3 has 14 residues. Germline assignment: CDR1 MNHEY and CDR2 SMNVEV (reference sequence).

The CDR3 spells CSARLASGEVEQYF. The rearrangement joins TRBV20-1 to TRBJ2-7; TCRdb names TRBD2, which stays unverified in the absence of DNA. Germline CDR1 is DFQATT and CDR2 is SNEGSKA (reference sequence). The CDR3 is made up of 14 amino acids.

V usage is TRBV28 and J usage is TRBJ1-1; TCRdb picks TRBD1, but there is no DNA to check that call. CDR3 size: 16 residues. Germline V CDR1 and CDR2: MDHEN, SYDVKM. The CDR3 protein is CASRELTGGLFTEAFF.

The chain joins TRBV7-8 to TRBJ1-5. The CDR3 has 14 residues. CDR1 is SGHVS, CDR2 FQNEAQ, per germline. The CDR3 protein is CASSLAEGNQPQHF.

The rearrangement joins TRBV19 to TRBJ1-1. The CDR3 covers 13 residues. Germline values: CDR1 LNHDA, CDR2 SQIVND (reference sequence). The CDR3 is CASSIQRGAEAFF. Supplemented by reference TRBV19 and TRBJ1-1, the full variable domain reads DGGITQSPKYLFRKEGQNVTLSCEQNLNHDAMYWYRQDPGQGLRLIYYSQIVNDFQKGDIAEGYSVSREKKESFPLTVTSAQKNPTAFYLCASSIQRGAEAFFGQGTRLTVV.

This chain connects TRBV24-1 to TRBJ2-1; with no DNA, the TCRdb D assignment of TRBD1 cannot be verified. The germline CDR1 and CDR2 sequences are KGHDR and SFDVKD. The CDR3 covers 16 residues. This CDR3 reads CATSDLGTDIYNEQFF.

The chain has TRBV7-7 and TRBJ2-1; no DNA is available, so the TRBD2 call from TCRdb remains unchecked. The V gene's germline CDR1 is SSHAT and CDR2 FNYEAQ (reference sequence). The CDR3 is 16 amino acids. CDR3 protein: CASSLNMEGTYNEQFF.

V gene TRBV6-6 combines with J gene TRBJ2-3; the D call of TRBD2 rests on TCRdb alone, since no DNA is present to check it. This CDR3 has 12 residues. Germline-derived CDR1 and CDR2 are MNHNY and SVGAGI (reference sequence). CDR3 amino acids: CATGGRTDTQYF.

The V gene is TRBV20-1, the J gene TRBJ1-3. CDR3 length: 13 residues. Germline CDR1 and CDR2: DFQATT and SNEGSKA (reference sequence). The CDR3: CSAETGSGNTIYF.

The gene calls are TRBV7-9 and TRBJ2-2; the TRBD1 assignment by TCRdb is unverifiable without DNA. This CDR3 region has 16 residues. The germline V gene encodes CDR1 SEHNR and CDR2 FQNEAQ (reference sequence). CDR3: CASSAFGGSNTGELFF.

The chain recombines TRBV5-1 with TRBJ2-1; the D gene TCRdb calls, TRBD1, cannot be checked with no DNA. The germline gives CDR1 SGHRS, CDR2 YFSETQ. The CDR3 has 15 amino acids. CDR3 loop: CASSSTGQGSNEQFF.

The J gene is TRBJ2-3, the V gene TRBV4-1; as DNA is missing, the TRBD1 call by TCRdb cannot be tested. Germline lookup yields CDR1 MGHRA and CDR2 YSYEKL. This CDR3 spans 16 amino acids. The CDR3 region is CASSWGHSYEADTQYF.

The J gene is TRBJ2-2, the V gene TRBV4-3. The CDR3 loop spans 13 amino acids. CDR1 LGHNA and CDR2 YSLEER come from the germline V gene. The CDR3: CASSVQNTGELFF.

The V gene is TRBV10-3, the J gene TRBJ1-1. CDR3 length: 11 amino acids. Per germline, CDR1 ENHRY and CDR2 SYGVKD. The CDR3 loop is CAISSAIEAFF.

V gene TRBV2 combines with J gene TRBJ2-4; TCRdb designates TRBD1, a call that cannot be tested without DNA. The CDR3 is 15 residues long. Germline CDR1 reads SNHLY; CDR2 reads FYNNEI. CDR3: CTSSEAGTAKNIQYF.

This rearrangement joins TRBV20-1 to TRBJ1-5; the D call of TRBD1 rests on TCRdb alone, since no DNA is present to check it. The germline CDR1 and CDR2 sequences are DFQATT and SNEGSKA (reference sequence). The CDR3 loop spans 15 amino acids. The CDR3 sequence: CSARVQGGVNQPQHF.

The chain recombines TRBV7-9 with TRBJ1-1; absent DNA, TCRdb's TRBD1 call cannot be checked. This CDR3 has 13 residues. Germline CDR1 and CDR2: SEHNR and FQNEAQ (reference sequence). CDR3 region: CASTAGASTEAFF.

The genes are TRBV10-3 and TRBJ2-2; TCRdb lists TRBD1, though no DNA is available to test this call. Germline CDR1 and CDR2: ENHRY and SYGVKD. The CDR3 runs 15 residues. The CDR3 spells CAISPGQANTGELFF.

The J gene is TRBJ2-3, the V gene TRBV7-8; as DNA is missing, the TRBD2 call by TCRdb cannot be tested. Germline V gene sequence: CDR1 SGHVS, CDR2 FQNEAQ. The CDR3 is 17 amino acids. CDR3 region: CASSLATSGGGTDTQYF.

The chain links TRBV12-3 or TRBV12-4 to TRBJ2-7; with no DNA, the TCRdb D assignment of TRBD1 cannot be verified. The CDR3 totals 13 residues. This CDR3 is CASSLTGSREQYF.

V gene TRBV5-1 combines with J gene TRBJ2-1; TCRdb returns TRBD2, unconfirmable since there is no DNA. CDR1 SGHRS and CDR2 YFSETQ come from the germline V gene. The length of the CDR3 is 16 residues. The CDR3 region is CASSWDSGSSYNEQFF.

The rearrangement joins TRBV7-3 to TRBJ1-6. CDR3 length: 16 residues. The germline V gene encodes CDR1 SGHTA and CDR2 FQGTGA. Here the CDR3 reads CASSLMGRSGNSPLHF. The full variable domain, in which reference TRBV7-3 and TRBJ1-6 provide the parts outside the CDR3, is GAGVSQTPSNKVTEKGKYVELRCDPISGHTALYWYRQSLGQGPEFLIYFQGTGAADDSGLPNDRFFAVRPEGSVSTLKIQRTERGDSAVYLCASSLMGRSGNSPLHFGNGTRLTVT.

The CDR3 loop is CASMLTGTRDGYTF. The V call is TRBV12-3 or TRBV12-4, the J call TRBJ1-2; TCRdb reports TRBD1, a call that lacks DNA to check it against. This CDR3 is 14 amino acids long.

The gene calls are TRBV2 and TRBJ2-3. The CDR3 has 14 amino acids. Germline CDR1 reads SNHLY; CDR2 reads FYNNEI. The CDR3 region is CASREAGGTDTQYF.

The CDR3 loop is CASSPGRPNQGAFF. The chain uses TRBV12-3 or TRBV12-4 and TRBJ1-1; TCRdb's D gene call, TRBD1, goes unchecked for lack of DNA. There are 14 residues in the CDR3.